These 14 T cell receptor beta chains originate from one sample sequenced in a study of blood T cell repertoires in COVID-19. Data came from immunoSEQ multiplex PCR; TCRdb stores just in-frame clones and leaves some out. The table records about 33,000 clones, roughly 85% of them present only once. The specimen sequenced was peripheral blood. Receptor source: a human donor in a cohort sampled during active COVID-19.

This chain uses TRBV7-6 with TRBJ1-2; TRBD1 matches at 8 bases. The V and J ends lost 0 bases and 5 bases, in that order; junction bases with no gene match: 11. The CDR3 runs 17 residues. Germline loops: CDR1 SGHVS, CDR2 FNYEAQ. The CDR3 sequence is CASSLAGQGSTAYGYTF. CDR3 in DNA: TGTGCCAGCAGCTTAGCCGGACAGGGCTCTACGGCGTATGGCTACACCTTC.

As DNA, the CDR3 is TGTGCCACCAGTGATTTCAGTCAGAATCAGCCCCAGCATTTT. Amino acid sequence: CATSDFSQNQPQHF. The V and J genes are TRBV24-1 and TRBJ1-5; D remains unclear. Trimming took 1 base from V and 4 from J, leaving 7 bases between them. CDR1 and CDR2 (germline): KGHDR, SFDVKD. The CDR3 is 14 amino acids.

This sequence joins TRBV10-1 and TRBJ2-7; 11 bases line up with TRBD1. V lost 4 bases to trimming and J lost 0 bases; unmatched junction nucleotides: 14. Germline V gene sequence: CDR1 WNHNN, CDR2 SYGVQD (reference sequence). This CDR3 contains 19 residues. CDR3 region: CASSGFGTGGSVSSYEQYF. The CDR3 region has the DNA TGCGCCAGCAGTGGTTTTGGGACAGGGGGAAGCGTGAGCTCCTACGAGCAGTACTTC.

The chain has TRBV5-4 and TRBJ2-5; possibly TRBD2 for D (5 bases). Trimming stripped 2 bases from V and 4 bases from J, with 6 bases between. This CDR3 is 12 amino acids long. Germline CDR1 and CDR2: SGHNT and YYREEE (reference sequence). Written as DNA, the CDR3 is TGTGCCAGCAGCTTCGAGGGAGAGACCCAGTACTTC. It specifies CASSFEGETQYF.

The chain has TRBV5-1 and TRBJ1-4, with no clear D. The CDR3 extends over 15 amino acids. Trimming took 0 bases from V and 0 from J, leaving 6 bases between them. The germline V gene encodes CDR1 SGHRS and CDR2 YFSETQ. This chain's CDR3 is CASSLGHATNEKLFF. CDR3 coding DNA: TGCGCCAGCAGCTTGGGACATGCAACTAATGAAAAACTGTTTTTT.

The chain couples TRBV10-2 to TRBJ1-4; TRBD1 matches at 7 bases. This CDR3 is built from 15 residues. From germline, CDR1 is WSHSY and CDR2 SAAADI. The V segment lost 3 bases and the J segment 2 bases; nucleotides outside the gene matches: 3. Here the CDR3 DNA reads TGCGCCAGCAGTGACCAGACAGGGACTAATGAAAAACTGTTTTTT. Protein product: CASSDQTGTNEKLFF.

This sequence joins TRBV18 and TRBJ1-4; no reliable D call. CDR3 length: 15 residues. Trimming stripped 5 bases from V and 6 bases from J, with 16 bases between. Per germline, CDR1 KGHSH and CDR2 LQKENI. The CDR3 reads CASSTPSQRYEKLFF. The CDR3 coding sequence is TGTGCCAGCTCAACCCCGTCTCAACGGTATGAAAAACTGTTTTTT.

The sample holds a few counts of this clone. V and J are TRBV9 and TRBJ1-3; D ambiguous. Trimming shortened V by 0 bases and J by 9 bases, and 10 bases separated the two germline ends. The CDR3 spans 13 residues. Germline V gene data show CDR1 as SGDLS and CDR2 as YYNGEE. CDR3 sequence: CASSVGAAGTIYF. CDR3 DNA: TGTGCCAGCAGCGTAGGGGCAGCCGGCACCATATATTTT.

The CDR3 reads CASSWGAGAGTDTQYF. In DNA form, the CDR3 reads TGTGCCAGCAGTTGGGGAGCAGGGGCCGGCACAGATACGCAGTATTTT. The chain combines TRBV28 with TRBJ2-3; D possibly corresponds to TRBD1 (6 bases). The CDR3 runs 16 residues. V lost 4 bases and J 1 base, leaving 15 bases between the germline ends. Germline assignment: CDR1 MDHEN and CDR2 SYDVKM.

The gene calls are TRBV2 and TRBJ1-2; 8 nucleotides match TRBD1. The ends lost 5 bases at V and 3 bases at J; junction bases unmatched: 8. From germline, CDR1 is SNHLY and CDR2 FYNNEI. The CDR3 spans 15 residues. CDR3 nucleotide sequence: TGTGCCAGCAGTCCCGGGACAGGAATTCACTATGGCTACACCTTC. It translates to CASSPGTGIHYGYTF. Drawing the rest from reference TRBV2 and TRBJ1-2, the complete variable domain is EPEVTQTPSHQVTQMGQEVILRCVPISNHLYFYWYRQILGQKVEFLVSFYNNEISEKSEIFDDQFSVERPDGSNFTLKIRSTKLEDSAMYFCASSPGTGIHYGYTFGSGTRLTVV.

The chain links TRBV29-1 to TRBJ1-1, with 7 bases fitting TRBD1. Germline lookup yields CDR1 SQVTM and CDR2 ANQGSEA. J gave up 5 bases and V 8 bases, and 11 bases lay outside the gene matches. This CDR3 has 13 residues. The CDR3 DNA sequence: TGCAGCTCCCGGGACAGAGAGGCAACTGAAGCTTTCTTT. As protein: CSSRDREATEAFF.

The V gene is TRBV5-8, the J gene TRBJ2-1, with D perhaps TRBD1 (6 bases). CDR3 length: 13 residues. CDR1 is SGHTS, CDR2 YDEGEE, per germline. With 3 bases removed from V and 8 bases from J, the gap between germline ends came to 12 bases. CDR3 DNA sequence: TGTGCCAGCAGCTCCGTTGGGGGCTATGAGCAGTTCTTC. This gives the protein CASSSVGGYEQFF.

This CDR3 is CASTQTGSYNSPLHF. CDR3 coding DNA: TGTGCCAGCACCCAGACGGGTTCCTATAATTCACCCCTCCACTTT. The J gene is TRBJ1-6, the V gene TRBV6-5; the D is unclear. The CDR3 covers 15 residues. From germline, CDR1 is MNHEY and CDR2 SVGAGI. Deletions cut 7 bases from V and 1 base from J, with 11 bases between.

V and J are TRBV2 and TRBJ2-1, with 7 bases fitting TRBD2. The CDR3 is 15 amino acids. V shed 4 bases and J 2 bases; nucleotides not matched to a gene: 5. Germline CDR1 is SNHLY and CDR2 is FYNNEI. This CDR3 is CASSVYAGAYNEQFF. CDR3 DNA sequence: TGTGCCAGCAGTGTCTATGCGGGAGCCTACAATGAGCAGTTCTTC.